The sequence of this TCR beta chain was determined in a study of T cell responses to AZD1222 COVID-19 vaccine. Study-level background: Some second doses came at about 4 weeks and others at about 12 weeks; these were pooled. Findings of the study overall: Breadth and depth of Spike-specific TCRs rose after two AZD1222 doses. Samples come after the peak T cell response, not at day 14.

Libraries were prepared by immunoSEQ multiplex PCR; TCRdb keeps only in-frame clonotypes and omits some of them. Of 180,000 or so clones in the sample, roughly 89% were seen once. As to this clone: The antigen is not known.

V lost 0 bases and J lost 2, with 10 bases in between. Germline V lookup: CDR1 SGHVS, CDR2 FQNEAQ. The CDR3 sequence is 15 residues long. The sample here was peripheral blood, taken on day 0 of AZD1222 vaccination. This chain joins TRBV7-8 and TRBJ2-5; no reliable D call. The TCR comes from an adult in good health. CDR3 DNA: TGTGCCAGCAGCTTAGCGCATTCCAGACAAGAGACCCAGTACTTC. It translates to CASSLAHSRQETQYF.